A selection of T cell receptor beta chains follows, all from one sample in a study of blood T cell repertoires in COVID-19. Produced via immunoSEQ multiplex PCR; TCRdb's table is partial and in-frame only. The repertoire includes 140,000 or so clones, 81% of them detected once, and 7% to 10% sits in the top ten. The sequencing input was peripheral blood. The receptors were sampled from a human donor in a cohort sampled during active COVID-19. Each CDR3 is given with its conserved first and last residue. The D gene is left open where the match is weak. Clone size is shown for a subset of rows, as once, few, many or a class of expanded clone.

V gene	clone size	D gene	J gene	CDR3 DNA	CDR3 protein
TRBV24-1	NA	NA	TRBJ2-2	TGTGCCACCAGTGATTTTCCGGACACCGGGGAGCTGTTTTTT	CATSDFPDTGELFF
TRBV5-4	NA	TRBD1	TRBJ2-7	TGTGCCAGCAGCGGGCCGGGACAGGGGGCATACGAGCAGTACTTC	CASSGPGQGAYEQYF
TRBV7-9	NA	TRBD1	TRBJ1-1	TGTGCCAGCAGCTTAGCGGGGGGACAGAACCTGGTCTTT	CASSLAGGQNLVF
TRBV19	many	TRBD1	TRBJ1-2	TGTGCCAGTACCGAGGACAGGTACTATGGCTACACCTTC	CASTEDRYYGYTF
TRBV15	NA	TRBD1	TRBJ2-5	TGTGCCACCAGCAGAGTCTTACAGGGGGCAAGAGAGACCCAGTACTTC	CATSRVLQGARETQYF
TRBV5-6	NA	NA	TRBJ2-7	TGTGCCAGCAGCTTGTTTGGGCATACGGCCAACGAGCAGTACTTC	CASSLFGHTANEQYF
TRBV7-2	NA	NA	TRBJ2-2	TGTGCCAGCAGCTTATATGAGGGCGCCCCCGGGGAGCTGTTTTTT	CASSLYEGAPGELFF
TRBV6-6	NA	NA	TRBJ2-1	TGTGCCAGCGAGAGGGCTAGTGAGCAGTTCTTC	CASERASEQFF
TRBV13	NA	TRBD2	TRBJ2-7	TGTGCCAGCAGCTTAGTAACTAGCGGGAGTCAAGGCGAGCAGTACTTC	CASSLVTSGSQGEQYF
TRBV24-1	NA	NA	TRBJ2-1	TGTGCCACCAGTGCGGCGGGGGCGCTTGAGCAGTTCTTC	CATSAAGALEQFF
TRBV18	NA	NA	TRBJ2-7	TGTGCCAGCTCACCCCACGACAGGAAAGCAGCGTCCTACGAGCAGTACTTC	CASSPHDRKAASYEQYF
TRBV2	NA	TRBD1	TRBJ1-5	TGTGCCAGCAGCCGGGACAGGAACAATCAGCCCCAGCATTTT	CASSRDRNNQPQHF
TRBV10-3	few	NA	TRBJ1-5	TGTGCCAGCCACGGAGGAGGGGAGGGTCAGCCCCAGCATTTT	CASHGGGEGQPQHF
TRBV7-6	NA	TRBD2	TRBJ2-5	TGTGCCAGCAGACCCTACCCCCTACTAGCGGGAGGAGAGACCCAGTACTTC	CASRPYPLLAGGETQYF
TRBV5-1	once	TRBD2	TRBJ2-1	TGCGCCAGCAGCTTGGTTAGCGGGACACGAAACAATGAGCAGTTCTTC	CASSLVSGTRNNEQFF
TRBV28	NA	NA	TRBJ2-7	TGTGCCAGCAGTAGCACCTACGAGCAGTACTTC	CASSSTYEQYF
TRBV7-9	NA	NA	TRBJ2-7	TGTGCCAGCAGCCTAAGTGTAGGGAGCTACGAGCAGTACTTC	CASSLSVGSYEQYF
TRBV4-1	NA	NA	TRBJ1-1	TGCGCCAGCAGCCAGGATTCCAGGGTGATGAACACTGAAGCTTTCTTT	CASSQDSRVMNTEAFF
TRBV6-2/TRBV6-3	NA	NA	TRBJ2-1	TGTGCCAGCAGCCAGGGAGGAGTCTACAATGAGCAGTTCTTC	CASSQGGVYNEQFF
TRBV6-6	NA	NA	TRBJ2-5	TGTGCCAGCAGTTACTCCGGGACCCAGTACTTC	CASSYSGTQYF
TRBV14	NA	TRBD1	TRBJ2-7	TGTGCCAGCAGCCAAACTCCAGGGGGCTGGGACGAGCAGTACTTC	CASSQTPGGWDEQYF
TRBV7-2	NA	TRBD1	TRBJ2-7	TGTGCCAGCAGCTTATCGGGACAGGGGCTCGAGCAGTACTTC	CASSLSGQGLEQYF
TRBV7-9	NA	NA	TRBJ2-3	TGTGCCAGCAGCTTAATCCGGGACACAGATACGCAGTATTTT	CASSLIRDTDTQYF
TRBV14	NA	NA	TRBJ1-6	TGTGCCAGCAGCCAAGATATCCGTAATTCACCCCTCCACTTT	CASSQDIRNSPLHF
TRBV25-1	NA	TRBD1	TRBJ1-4	TGTGCCAGCAGTGATGCCCCGGGACAGACTAATGAAAAACTGTTTTTT	CASSDAPGQTNEKLFF
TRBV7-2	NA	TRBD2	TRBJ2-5	TGTGCCAGCAGCTTCCAAGCGGGAGGGGGAGAGACCCAGTACTTC	CASSFQAGGGETQYF
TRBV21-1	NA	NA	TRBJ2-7	TGTGCCAGCAGCAAAGGACAGGGGGCCTCCTACGAGCAGTACTTC	CASSKGQGASYEQYF
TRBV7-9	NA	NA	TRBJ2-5	TGTGCCAGCACCTCCAGGGGCCAAGAGACCCAGTACTTC	CASTSRGQETQYF
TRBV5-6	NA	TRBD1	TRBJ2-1	TGTGCCAGCAGCCAAGACAGGGGAAACGCCTACAATGAGCAGTTCTTC	CASSQDRGNAYNEQFF
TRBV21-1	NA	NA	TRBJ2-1	TGTGCCAGCAGCTACCCAGGCACGGTGAGCTCCTACAATGAGCAGTTCTTC	CASSYPGTVSSYNEQFF
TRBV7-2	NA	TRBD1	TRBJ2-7	TGTGCCAGCAGTTTTCCCGGGACAGGGTCGTACGAGCAGTACTTC	CASSFPGTGSYEQYF
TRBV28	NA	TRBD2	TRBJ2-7	TGTGCCAGCAGTCCGGGACTAGCCTCCTACGAGCAGTACTTC	CASSPGLASYEQYF
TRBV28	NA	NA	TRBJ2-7	TGTGCCAGCAGTTTGGCGACAGAGGTCCCCTACGAGCAGTACTTC	CASSLATEVPYEQYF
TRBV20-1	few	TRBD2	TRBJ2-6	TGCAGTGCTAGTAAGGGCCTTGGGACTAGCTCTGGGGCCAACGTCCTGACTTTC	CSASKGLGTSSGANVLTF
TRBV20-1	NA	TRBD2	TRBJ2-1	TGCAGTGCTAGTCCGGGACTAGCGTTCAGGGAGCAGTTCTTC	CSASPGLAFREQFF
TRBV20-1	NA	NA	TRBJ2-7	TGCAGCACTCAGGGAACTTACGAGCAGTACTTC	CSTQGTYEQYF
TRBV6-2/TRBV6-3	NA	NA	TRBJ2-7	TGTGCCAGCAGTTACGGGCCAGCGGTCTACGAGCAGTACTTC	CASSYGPAVYEQYF
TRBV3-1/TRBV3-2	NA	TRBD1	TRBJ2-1	TGTGCCAGCAGACCTCACGGGACAGGGCAGATTCCCTACAATGAGCAGTTCTTC	CASRPHGTGQIPYNEQFF
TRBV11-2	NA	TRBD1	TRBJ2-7	TGTGCCAGCAGCTACGGGACAGGCGACTACGAGCAGTACTTC	CASSYGTGDYEQYF
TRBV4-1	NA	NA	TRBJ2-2	TGCGCCAGCAGCCAAGTTAGGGGAGGAACCGGGGAGCTGTTTTTT	CASSQVRGGTGELFF
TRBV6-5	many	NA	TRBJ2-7	TGTGCCAGCAGAACAGGGGGGGTCTACGAGCAGTACTTC	CASRTGGVYEQYF
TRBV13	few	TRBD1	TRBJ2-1	TGTGCCAGCAGTTTAACCGGGACAGGGGTTGACAATGAGCAGTTCTTC	CASSLTGTGVDNEQFF
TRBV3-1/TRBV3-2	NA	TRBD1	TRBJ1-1	TGTGCCAGCAGCCCTAGTTATAGGGGGCTGGATGAAGCTTTCTTT	CASSPSYRGLDEAFF
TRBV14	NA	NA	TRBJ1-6	TGTGCCAGCAGCCAAGTTGGGGCCTCACCCCTCCACTTT	CASSQVGASPLHF
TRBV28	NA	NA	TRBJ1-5	TGTGCCAGCAGTTTAAGGACGGGAGGAGAGAGCAATCAGCCCCAGCATTTT	CASSLRTGGESNQPQHF
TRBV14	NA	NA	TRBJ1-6	TGTGCCAGCAGCCCAACGGACAGACGGGTCAATTCACCCCTCCACTTT	CASSPTDRRVNSPLHF
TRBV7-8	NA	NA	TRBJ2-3	TGTGCCAGCAGCCTGGCCCGGGATCCGGGCACAGATACGCAGTATTTT	CASSLARDPGTDTQYF
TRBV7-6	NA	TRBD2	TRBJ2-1	TGTGCCAGCAGCTTAGGGGCTAGCGGGGCGGGTGAGCAGTTCTTC	CASSLGASGAGEQFF
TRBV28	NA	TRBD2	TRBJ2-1	TGTGCCAGCAGTTTACCTAGCGGGAGGCAACGGCAGTTCTTC	CASSLPSGRQRQFF
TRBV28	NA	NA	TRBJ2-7	TGTGCCAGCAGTTTAATCGGTTCCGGGATTTACGAGCAGTACTTC	CASSLIGSGIYEQYF
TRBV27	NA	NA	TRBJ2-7	TGTGCCAGCAGTTTAACGTATACAACCTACGAGCAGTACTTC	CASSLTYTTYEQYF
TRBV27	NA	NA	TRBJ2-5	TGTGCCAGCAGTTGGCAGGGGGGAAAGACCCAGTACTTC	CASSWQGGKTQYF
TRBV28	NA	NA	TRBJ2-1	TGTGCCAGCAGTTTACGGATCGGGAGAGGGGCCGGCCGGGTTTCCTACAATGAGCAGTTCTTC	CASSLRIGRGAGRVSYNEQFF
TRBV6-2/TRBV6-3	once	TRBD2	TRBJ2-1	TGTGCCAGCAGTGCCTCGGTAGCGGGAGTTTACGATGAGCAGTTCTTC	CASSASVAGVYDEQFF
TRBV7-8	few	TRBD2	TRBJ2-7	TGTGCCAGCAGCAGGGGACTAGCGGGACCCTACGAGCAGTACTTC	CASSRGLAGPYEQYF
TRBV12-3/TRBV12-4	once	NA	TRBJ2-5	TGTGCCAGTCAGACCGAGGCCGGGACCCAGTACTTC	CASQTEAGTQYF
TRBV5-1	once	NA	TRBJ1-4	TGCGCCAGCAGACCGGACTTGGCTAATGAAAAACTGTTTTTT	CASRPDLANEKLFF